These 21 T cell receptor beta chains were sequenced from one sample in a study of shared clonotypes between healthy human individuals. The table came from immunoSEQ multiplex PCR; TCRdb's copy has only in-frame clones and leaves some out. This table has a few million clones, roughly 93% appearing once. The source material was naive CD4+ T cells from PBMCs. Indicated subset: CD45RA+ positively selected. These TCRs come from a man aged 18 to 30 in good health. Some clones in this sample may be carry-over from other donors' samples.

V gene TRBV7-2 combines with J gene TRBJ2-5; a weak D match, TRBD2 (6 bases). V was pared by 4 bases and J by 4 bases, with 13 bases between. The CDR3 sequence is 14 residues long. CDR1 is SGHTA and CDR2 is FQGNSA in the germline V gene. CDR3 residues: CASSSRRAAETQYF. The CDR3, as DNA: TGTGCCAGCAGCTCCCGGAGGGCCGCAGAGACCCAGTACTTC.

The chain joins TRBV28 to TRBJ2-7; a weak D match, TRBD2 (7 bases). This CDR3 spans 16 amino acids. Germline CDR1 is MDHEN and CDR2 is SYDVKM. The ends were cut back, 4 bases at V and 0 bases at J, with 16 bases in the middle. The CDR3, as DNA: TGTGCCAGCAGTTCCCCCGGGGGGCGAAGCTCCTACGAGCAGTACTTC. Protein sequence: CASSSPGGRSSYEQYF.

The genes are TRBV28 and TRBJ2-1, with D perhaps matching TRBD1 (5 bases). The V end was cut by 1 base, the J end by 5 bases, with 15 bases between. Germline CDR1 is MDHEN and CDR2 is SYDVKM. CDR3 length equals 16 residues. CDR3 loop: CASSLFRVLVDNEQFF. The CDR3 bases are TGTGCCAGCAGTTTATTCAGGGTTCTGGTGGACAATGAGCAGTTCTTC.

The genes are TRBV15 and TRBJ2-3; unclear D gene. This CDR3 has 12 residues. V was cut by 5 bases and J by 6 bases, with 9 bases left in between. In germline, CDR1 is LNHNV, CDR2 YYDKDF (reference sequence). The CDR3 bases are TGTGCCACCAGCCCTCTAAGGGATACGCAGTATTTT. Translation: CATSPLRDTQYF. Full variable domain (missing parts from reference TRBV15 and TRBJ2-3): DAMVIQNPRYQVTQFGKPVTLSCSQTLNHNVMYWYQQKSSQAPKLLFHYYDKDFNNEADTPDNFQSRRPNTSFCFLDIRSPGLGDTAMYLCATSPLRDTQYFGPGTRLTVL.

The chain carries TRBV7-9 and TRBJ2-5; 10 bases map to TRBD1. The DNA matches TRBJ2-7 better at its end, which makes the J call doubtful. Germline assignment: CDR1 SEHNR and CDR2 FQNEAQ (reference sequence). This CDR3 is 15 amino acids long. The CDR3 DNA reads TGTGCCAGCAGCTCAGGGGACAGGGGCTACTACGAGCAGTACTTC. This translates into CASSSGDRGYYEQYF.

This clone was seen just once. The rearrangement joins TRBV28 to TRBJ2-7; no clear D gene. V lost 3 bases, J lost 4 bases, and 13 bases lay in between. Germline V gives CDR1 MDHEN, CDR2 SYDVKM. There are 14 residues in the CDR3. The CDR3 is CASSLSQLIYEQYF. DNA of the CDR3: TGTGCCAGCAGTTTGAGCCAGTTGATTTACGAGCAGTACTTC.

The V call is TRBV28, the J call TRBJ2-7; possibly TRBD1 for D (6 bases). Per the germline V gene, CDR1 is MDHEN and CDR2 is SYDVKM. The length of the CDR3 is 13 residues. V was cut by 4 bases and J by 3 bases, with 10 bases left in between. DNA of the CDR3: TGTGCCAGCAGTTCTGGGGGCCGCTACGAGCAGTACTTC. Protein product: CASSSGGRYEQYF.

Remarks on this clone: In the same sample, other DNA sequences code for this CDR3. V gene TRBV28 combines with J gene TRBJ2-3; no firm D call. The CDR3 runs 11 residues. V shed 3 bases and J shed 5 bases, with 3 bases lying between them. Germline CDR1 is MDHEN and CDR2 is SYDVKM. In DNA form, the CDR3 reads TGTGCCAGCAGTTTTCTAGATACGCAGTATTTT. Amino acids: CASSFLDTQYF.

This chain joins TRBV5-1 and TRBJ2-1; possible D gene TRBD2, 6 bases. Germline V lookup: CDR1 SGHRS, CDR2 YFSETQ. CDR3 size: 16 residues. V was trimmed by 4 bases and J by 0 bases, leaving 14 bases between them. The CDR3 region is CASSRISGSSYNEQFF. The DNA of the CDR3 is TGCGCCAGCAGCCGCATTAGCGGCAGCTCCTACAATGAGCAGTTCTTC.

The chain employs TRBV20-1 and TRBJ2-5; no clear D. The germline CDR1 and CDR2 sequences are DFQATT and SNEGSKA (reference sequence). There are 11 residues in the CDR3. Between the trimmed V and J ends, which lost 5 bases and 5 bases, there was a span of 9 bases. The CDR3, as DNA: TGCAGTGCTCCCTGGCGGGAGACCCAGTACTTC. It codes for CSAPWRETQYF.

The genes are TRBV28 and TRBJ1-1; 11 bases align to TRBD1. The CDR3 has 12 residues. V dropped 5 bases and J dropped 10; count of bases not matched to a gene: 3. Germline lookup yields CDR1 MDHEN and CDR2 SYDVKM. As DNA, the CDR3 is TGTGCCAGCAGTCCGGGACAGGGGGGAGCTTTCTTT. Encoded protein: CASSPGQGGAFF. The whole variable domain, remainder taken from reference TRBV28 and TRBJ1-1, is DVKVTQSSRYLVKRTGEKVFLECVQDMDHENMFWYRQDPGLGLRLIYFSYDVKMKEKGDIPEGYSVSREKKERFSLILESASTNQTSMYLCASSPGQGGAFFGQGTRLTVV.

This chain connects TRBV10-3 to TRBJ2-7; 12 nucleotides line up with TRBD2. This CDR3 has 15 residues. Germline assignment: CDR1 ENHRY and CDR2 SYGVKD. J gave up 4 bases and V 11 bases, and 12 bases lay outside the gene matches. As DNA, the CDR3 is TGTGCCGCCCGAGGGGCGACTAGCGGGAGTTACGAGCAGTACTTC. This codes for CAARGATSGSYEQYF.

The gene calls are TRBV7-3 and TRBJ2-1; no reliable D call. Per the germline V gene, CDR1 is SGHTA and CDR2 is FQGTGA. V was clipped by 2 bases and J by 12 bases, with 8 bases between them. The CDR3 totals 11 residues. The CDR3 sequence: CASSLGSGQFF. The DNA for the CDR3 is TGTGCCAGCAGCTTAGGCTCCGGGCAGTTCTTC.

Here the CDR3 reads CASSESSSGGVGEQYF. The DNA for the CDR3 is TGTGCCAGCAGTGAATCCTCCTCAGGGGGGGTGGGCGAGCAGTACTTC. The chain couples TRBV25-1 to TRBJ2-7; tentatively, D is TRBD1 or TRBD2 (7 bases each). V was shortened by 1 base and J by 6 bases, with 19 bases between the two germline ends. Germline-derived CDR1 and CDR2 are MGHDK and SYGVNS. The CDR3 has 16 residues.

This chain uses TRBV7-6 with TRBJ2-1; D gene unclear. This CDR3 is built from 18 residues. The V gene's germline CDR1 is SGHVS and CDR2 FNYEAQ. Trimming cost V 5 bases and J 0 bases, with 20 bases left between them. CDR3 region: CASSPDFFEPNSYNEQFF. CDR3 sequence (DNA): TGTGCCAGCAGCCCCGACTTTTTTGAGCCAAACTCCTACAATGAGCAGTTCTTC.

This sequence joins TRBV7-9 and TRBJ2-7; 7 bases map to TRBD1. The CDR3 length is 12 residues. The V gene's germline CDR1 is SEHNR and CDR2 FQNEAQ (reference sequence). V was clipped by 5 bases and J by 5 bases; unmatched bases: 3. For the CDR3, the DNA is TGTGCCAGCAGCCCAGACAGGGACGAGCAGTACTTC. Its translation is CASSPDRDEQYF.

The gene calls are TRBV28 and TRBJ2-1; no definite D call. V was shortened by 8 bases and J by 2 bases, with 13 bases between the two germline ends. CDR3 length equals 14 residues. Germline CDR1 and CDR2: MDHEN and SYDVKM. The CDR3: CASQGNRPYNEQFF. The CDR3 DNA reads TGTGCCAGCCAAGGAAACCGTCCCTACAATGAGCAGTTCTTC.

The CDR3 reads CASSLRDKGMDTQYF. The CDR3 nucleotides read TGTGCCAGCAGTCTCCGGGACAAAGGGATGGATACGCAGTATTTT. The chain employs TRBV2 and TRBJ2-3; the D gene is possibly TRBD1 (6 bases). The CDR3 consists of 15 residues. The V gene lost 5 bases and the J gene lost 6 bases, with 18 bases spanning the gap. Germline V gene lookup returns CDR1 SNHLY and CDR2 FYNNEI.

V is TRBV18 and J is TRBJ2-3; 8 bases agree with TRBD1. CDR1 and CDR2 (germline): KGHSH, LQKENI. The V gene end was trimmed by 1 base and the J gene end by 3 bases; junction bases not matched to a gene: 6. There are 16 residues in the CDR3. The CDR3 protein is CASSPRGQGGTDTQYF. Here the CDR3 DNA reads TGTGCCAGCTCACCACGAGGACAGGGTGGGACAGATACGCAGTATTTT.

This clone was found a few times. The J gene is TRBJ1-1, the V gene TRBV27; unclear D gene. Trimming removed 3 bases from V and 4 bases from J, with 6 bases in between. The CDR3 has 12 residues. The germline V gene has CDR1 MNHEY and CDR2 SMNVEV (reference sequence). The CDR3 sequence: CASSFFGTEAFF. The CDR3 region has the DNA TGTGCCAGCAGTTTCTTCGGCACTGAAGCTTTCTTT.

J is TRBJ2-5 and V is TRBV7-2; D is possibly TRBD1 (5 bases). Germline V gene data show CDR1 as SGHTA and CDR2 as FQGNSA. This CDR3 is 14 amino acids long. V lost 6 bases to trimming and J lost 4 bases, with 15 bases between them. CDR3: CASSPGAIRETQYF. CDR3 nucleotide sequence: TGTGCCAGCAGTCCTGGGGCCATCCGAGAGACCCAGTACTTC.